This T cell receptor beta chain was observed in a study of vaccination effects on CD4 cells after COVID-19. The V gene end was trimmed by 5 bases and the J gene end by 4 bases; junction bases not matched to a gene: 12. The V gene's germline CDR1 is SGHAT and CDR2 FQNNGV. The CDR3 is made up of 16 amino acids. Profiled with immunoSEQ multiplex PCR; TCRdb holds only in-frame clones, not every one. The sample includes about 51,000 clones, approximately 74% of them seen just once. Subsequent to a culture period of about nine days, CD4+ T cells were isolated. With respect to this clone: The antigen is not known.

Sequences were derived from CD4+ T cells from PBMCs cultured without peptide, sampled before COVID-19 vaccination. V is TRBV11-2 and J is TRBJ2-7; 9 bases fit TRBD1. This clonotype was sampled from a human donor who had a prior SARS-CoV-2 infection. DNA for the CDR3: TGTGCCAGCAGCCCACTGGGACAGGGAAGCTCTTACGAGCAGTACTTC. Amino acid sequence: CASSPLGQGSSYEQYF.